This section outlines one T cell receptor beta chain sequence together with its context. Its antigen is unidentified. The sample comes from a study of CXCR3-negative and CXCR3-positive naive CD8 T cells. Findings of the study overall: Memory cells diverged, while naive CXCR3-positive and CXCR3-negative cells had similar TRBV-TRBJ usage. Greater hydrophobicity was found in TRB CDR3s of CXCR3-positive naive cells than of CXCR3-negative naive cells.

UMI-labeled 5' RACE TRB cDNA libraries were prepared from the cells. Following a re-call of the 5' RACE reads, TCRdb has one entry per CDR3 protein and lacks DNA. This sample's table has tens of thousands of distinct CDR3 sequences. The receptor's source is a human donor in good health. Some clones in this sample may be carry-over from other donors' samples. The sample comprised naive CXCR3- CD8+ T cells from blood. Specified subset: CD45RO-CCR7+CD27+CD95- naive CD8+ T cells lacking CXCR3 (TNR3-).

CDR3 sequence: CSVEWEGLNTGELFF. The J gene is TRBJ2-2, the V gene TRBV29-1; as DNA is missing, the TRBD2 call by TCRdb cannot be tested. This CDR3 has 15 residues. Germline CDR1 is SQVTM and CDR2 is ANQGSEA.